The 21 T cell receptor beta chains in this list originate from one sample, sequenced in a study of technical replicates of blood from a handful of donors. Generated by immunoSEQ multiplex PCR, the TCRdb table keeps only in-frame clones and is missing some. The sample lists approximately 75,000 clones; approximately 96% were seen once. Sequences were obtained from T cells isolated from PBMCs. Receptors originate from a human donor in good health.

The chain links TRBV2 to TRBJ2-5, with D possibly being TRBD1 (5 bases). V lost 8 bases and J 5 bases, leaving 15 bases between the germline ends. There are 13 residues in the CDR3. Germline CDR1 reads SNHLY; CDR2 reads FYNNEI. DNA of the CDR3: TGTGCCAGCGTCGAACCAGGGCTTGAGACCCAGTACTTC. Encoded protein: CASVEPGLETQYF.

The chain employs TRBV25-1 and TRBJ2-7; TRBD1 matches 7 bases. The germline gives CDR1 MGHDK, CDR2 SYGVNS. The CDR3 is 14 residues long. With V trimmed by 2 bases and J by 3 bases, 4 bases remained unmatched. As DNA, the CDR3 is TGTGCCAGCAGTGAACATTGGACAGGCTACGAGCAGTACTTC. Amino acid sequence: CASSEHWTGYEQYF.

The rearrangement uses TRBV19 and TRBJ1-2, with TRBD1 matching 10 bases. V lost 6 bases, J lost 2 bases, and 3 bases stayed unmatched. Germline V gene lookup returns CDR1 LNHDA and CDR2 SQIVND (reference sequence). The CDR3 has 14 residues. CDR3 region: CASRWTGGNYGYTF. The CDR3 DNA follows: TGTGCCAGTAGATGGACAGGGGGGAACTATGGCTACACCTTC.

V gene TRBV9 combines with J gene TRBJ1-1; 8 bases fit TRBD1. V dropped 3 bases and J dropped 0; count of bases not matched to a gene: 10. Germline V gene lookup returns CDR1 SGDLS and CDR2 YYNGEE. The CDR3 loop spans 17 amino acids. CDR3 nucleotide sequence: TGTGCCAGCAGCGCCTTTGGGCAGGGGGCGGTGAACACTGAAGCTTTCTTT. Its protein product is CASSAFGQGAVNTEAFF.

The CDR3 sequence is CASSYTGGNYGYTF. The DNA of the CDR3 is TGTGCCAGCAGCTACACAGGGGGCAACTATGGCTACACCTTC. The chain joins TRBV11-2 to TRBJ1-2; TRBD1 matches 9 bases. The trim removed 4 bases at V and 2 bases at J, leaving 2 bases unmatched. The V gene's germline CDR1 is SGHAT and CDR2 FQNNGV. CDR3 size: 14 residues.

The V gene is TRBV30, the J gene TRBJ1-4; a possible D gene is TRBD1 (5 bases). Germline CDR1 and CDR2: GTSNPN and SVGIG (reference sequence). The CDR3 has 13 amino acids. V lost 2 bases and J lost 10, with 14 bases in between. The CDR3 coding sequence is TGTGCCTGGAGTAGCGGGACCCCGGGAAAACTGTTTTTT. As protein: CAWSSGTPGKLFF.

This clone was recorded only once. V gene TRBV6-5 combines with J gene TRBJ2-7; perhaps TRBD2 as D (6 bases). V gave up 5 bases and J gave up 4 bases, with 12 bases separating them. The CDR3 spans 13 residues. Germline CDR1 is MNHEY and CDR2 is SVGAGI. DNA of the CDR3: TGTGCCAGCAGTCCCGGGCGGGATTACGAGCAGTACTTC. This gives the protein CASSPGRDYEQYF.

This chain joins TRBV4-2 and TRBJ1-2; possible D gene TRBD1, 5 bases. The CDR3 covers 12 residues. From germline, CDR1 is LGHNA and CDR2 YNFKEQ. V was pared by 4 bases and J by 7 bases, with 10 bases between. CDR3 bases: TGTGCCAGCAGCCGGGGGGGGAGTGGCTACACCTTC. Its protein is CASSRGGSGYTF.

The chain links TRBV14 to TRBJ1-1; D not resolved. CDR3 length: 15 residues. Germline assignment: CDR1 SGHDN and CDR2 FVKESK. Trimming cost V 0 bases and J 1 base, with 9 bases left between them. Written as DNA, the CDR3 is TGTGCCAGCAGCCAAGACATGGCCAGGAACACTGAAGCTTTCTTT. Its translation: CASSQDMARNTEAFF.

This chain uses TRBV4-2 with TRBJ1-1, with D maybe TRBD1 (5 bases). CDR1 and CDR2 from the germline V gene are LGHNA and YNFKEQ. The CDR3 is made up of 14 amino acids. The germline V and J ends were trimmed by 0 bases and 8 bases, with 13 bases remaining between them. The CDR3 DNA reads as TGTGCCAGCAGCCAAGAAGGGGTCGGCCTCGAAGCTTTCTTT. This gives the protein CASSQEGVGLEAFF.

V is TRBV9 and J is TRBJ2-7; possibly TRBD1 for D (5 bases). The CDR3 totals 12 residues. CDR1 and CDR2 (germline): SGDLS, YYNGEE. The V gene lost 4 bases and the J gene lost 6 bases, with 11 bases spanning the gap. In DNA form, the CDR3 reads TGTGCCAGCAGCCTACAGGAGAGCGAGCAGTACTTC. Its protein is CASSLQESEQYF.

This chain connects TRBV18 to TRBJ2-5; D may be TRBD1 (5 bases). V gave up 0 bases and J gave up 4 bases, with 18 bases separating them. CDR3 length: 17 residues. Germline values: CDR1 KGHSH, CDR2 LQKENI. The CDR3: CASSPPSTGSRRETQYF. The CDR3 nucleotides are TGTGCCAGCTCACCACCTAGTACAGGCTCACGCCGAGAGACCCAGTACTTC. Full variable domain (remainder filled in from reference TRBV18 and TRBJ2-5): NAGVMQNPRHLVRRRGQEARLRCSPMKGHSHVYWYRQLPEEGLKFMVYLQKENIIDESGMPKERFSAEFPKEGPSILRIQQVVRGDSAAYFCASSPPSTGSRRETQYFGPGTRLLVL.

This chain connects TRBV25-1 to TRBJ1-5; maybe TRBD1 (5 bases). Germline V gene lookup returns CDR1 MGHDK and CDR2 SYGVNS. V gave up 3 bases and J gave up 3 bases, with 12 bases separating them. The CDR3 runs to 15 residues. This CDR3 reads CASSDLDSYNQPQHF. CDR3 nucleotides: TGTGCCAGCAGTGACCTTGACAGTTACAATCAGCCCCAGCATTTT. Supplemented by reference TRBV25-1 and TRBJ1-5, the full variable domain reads EADIYQTPRYLVIGTGKKITLECSQTMGHDKMYWYQQDPGMELHLIHYSYGVNSTEKGDLSSESTVSRIRTEHFPLTLESARPSHTSQYLCASSDLDSYNQPQHFGDGTRLSIL.

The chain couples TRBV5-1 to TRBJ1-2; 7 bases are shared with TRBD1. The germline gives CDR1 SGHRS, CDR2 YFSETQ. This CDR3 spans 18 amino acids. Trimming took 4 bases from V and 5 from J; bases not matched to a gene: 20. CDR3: CASSVSSPPGQTPYGYTF. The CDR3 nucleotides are TGCGCCAGCAGCGTTTCCTCTCCACCGGGACAGACCCCATATGGCTACACCTTC.

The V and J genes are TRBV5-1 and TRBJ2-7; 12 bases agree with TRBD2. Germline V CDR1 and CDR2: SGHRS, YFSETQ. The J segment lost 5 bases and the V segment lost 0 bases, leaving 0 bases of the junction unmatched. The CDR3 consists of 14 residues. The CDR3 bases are TGCGCCAGCAGCTTGGGACTAGCGGGAGACGAGCAGTACTTC. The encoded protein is CASSLGLAGDEQYF.

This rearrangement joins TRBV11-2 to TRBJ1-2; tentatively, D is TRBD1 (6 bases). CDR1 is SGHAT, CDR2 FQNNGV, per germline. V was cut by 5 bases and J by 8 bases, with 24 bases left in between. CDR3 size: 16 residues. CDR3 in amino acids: CASSPAIQGRARGYTF. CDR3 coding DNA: TGTGCCAGCAGCCCGGCCATACAGGGTAGGGCTCGCGGCTACACCTTC.

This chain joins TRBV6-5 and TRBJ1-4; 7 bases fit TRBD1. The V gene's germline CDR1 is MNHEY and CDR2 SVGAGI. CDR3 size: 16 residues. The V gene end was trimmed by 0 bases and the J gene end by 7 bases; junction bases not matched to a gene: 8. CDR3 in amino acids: CASSYSKGARGEKLFF. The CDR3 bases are TGTGCCAGCAGTTACTCGAAGGGGGCTAGGGGTGAAAAACTGTTTTTT.

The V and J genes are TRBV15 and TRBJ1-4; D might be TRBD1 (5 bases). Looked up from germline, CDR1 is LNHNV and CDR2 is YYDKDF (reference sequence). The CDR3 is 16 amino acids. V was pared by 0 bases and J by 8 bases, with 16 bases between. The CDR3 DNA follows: TGTGCCACCAGCAGAGATCTCGGGGGAGGGGTAGAAAAACTGTTTTTT. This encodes CATSRDLGGGVEKLFF.

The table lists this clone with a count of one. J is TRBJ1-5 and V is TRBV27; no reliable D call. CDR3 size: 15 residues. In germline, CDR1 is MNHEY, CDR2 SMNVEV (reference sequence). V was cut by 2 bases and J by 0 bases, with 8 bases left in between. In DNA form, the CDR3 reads TGTGCCAGCAGTTTAAACGGGGATAGCAATCAGCCCCAGCATTTT. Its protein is CASSLNGDSNQPQHF.

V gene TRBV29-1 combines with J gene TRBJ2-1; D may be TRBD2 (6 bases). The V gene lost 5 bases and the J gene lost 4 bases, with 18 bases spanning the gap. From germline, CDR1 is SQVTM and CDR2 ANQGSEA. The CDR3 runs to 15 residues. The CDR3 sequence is CSVPGMWGDYNEQFF. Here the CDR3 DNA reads TGCAGCGTTCCCGGTATGTGGGGGGATTACAATGAGCAGTTCTTC.

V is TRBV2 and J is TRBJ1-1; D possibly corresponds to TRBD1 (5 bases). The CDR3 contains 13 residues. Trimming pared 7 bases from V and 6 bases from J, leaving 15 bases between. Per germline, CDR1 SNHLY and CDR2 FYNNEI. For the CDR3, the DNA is TGTGCCAGCAAGGCGGGGGTGGGTTCTGAAGCTTTCTTT. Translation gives CASKAGVGSEAFF. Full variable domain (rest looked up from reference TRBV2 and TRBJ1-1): EPEVTQTPSHQVTQMGQEVILRCVPISNHLYFYWYRQILGQKVEFLVSFYNNEISEKSEIFDDQFSVERPDGSNFTLKIRSTKLEDSAMYFCASKAGVGSEAFFGQGTRLTVV.